In this sample, the clone carrying this T cell receptor beta chain turned up a few times. TCRdb keeps only in-frame clones here, not all; method: immunoSEQ multiplex PCR. The table records 1,200 or so clones, roughly 12% of them present only once. This sample is drawn from a study of tumour-infiltrating T cells in Burkitt lymphoma. Turning to the study itself: Overall and progression-free survival were predicted by productive clonality.

Germline V lookup: CDR1 SGHAT, CDR2 FQNNGV. With 5 bases removed from V and 8 bases from J, the gap between germline ends came to 16 bases. The CDR3 runs to 14 residues. This receptor was taken from a human donor with Burkitt lymphoma. The V call is TRBV11-2, the J call TRBJ2-1; D gene unclear. Sequenced material: tumor tissue. The CDR3 coding sequence is TGTGCCAGCAGCAAAGGGTTTATAGGCGATGAGCAGTTCTTC. This gives the protein CASSKGFIGDEQFF.